Detailed here is one T cell receptor beta chain. This specimen comes from a study of monozygotic twins with inflammatory bowel disease. Germline-derived CDR1 and CDR2 are MNHNS and SASEGT. The CDR3 length is 16 residues. No DNA is given; TCRdb re-called the 5' RACE reads and lists each CDR3 protein once. This table holds 40,000 to 45,000 distinct CDR3 sequences. Sequenced sample: blood. The clonotype comes from a human donor with ulcerative colitis or Crohn's disease, or a healthy co-twin of an affected twin (not recorded which). J is TRBJ2-3 and V is TRBV6-1; the TCRdb call, TRBD1, lacks DNA for checking. CDR3 amino acids: CASSEAIRGAADTQYF.